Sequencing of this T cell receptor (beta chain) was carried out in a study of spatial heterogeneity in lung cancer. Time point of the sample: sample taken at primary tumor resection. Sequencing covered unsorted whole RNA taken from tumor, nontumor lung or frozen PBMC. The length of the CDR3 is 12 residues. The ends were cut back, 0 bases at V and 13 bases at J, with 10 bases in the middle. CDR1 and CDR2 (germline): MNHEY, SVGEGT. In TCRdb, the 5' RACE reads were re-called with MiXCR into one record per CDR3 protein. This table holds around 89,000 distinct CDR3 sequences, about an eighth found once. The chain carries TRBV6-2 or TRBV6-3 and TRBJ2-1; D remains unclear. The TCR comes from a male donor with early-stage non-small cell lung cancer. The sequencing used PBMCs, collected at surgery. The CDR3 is CASSYSYLPQFF. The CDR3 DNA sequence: TGTGCCAGCAGTTACTCGTATTTACCCCAGTTCTTC.